Given below is one T cell receptor (beta chain) in context. Adults between about 18 and 89 years of age took part from approximately 24 US areas. The data belong to a study of blood T cell repertoires in COVID-19. Across the whole study: Some COVID-19 samples were acute and others convalescent; all came from the United States, Italy and Spain.

The CDR3 spans 15 residues. In germline, CDR1 is MDHEN, CDR2 SYDVKM. V was clipped by 4 bases and J by 1 base, with 13 bases between them. In the original analysis: Cell counts per sample came from amplifying reference gene primers. Data came from immunoSEQ multiplex PCR; TCRdb stores just in-frame clones and leaves some out. V, J and clone size reflect that table, while D and trimming were determined from the DNA. Seen here are 150,000 to 200,000 clones, 80% observed once, and the top ten hold around 15%. The J gene is TRBJ2-5, the V gene TRBV28; the D gene is possibly TRBD2 (6 bases). The sequence derives from a man in his sixties who had been exposed to COVID-19. Material for sequencing was PBMCs or T cells enriched from blood (not recorded which). As DNA, the CDR3 is TGTGCCAGCAGTTCCAGGGACTTCCTCCAAGAGACCCAGTACTTC. This encodes CASSSRDFLQETQYF.